Presented here are 3 T cell receptor beta chains from one specimen sequenced in a study of shared clonotypes between healthy human individuals. Clones were sequenced by immunoSEQ multiplex PCR, and TCRdb holds only the in-frame ones, with some missing. Of 2 million to 3 million clones listed, 80% to 95% are singletons. The material sequenced was naive CD4+ T cells from PBMCs. Subset here: CD45RA+ positively selected. These receptors came from a man between 18 and 35 years old in good health. Some clones in this sample may be carry-over from other donors' samples.

The chain recombines TRBV18 with TRBJ1-3; D unresolved. Germline V gene sequence: CDR1 KGHSH, CDR2 LQKENI. V was clipped by 3 bases and J by 5 bases, with 14 bases between them. This CDR3 comprises 15 residues. In DNA form, the CDR3 reads TGTGCCAGCTCACCGACCCCCACAGCACGAAACACCATATATTTT. It encodes CASSPTPTARNTIYF. The entire variable domain, with the rest obtained from reference TRBV18 and TRBJ1-3, is as follows: NAGVMQNPRHLVRRRGQEARLRCSPMKGHSHVYWYRQLPEEGLKFMVYLQKENIIDESGMPKERFSAEFPKEGPSILRIQQVVRGDSAAYFCASSPTPTARNTIYFGEGSWLTVV.

The V call is TRBV15, the J call TRBJ2-2; 10 bases match TRBD2. The CDR3 length is 18 residues. CDR1 is LNHNV and CDR2 is YYDKDF in the germline V gene (reference sequence). J gave up 5 bases and V 0 bases, and 9 bases lay outside the gene matches. The CDR3 DNA reads TGTGCCACCAGCAGAGAACTTAGCGGGAGGCGGGGGACCGGGGAGCTGTTTTTT. Its translation is CATSRELSGRRGTGELFF.

This sequence joins TRBV6-5 and TRBJ1-2, with 12 bases matching TRBD1. V lost 2 bases and J lost 5; bases outside the gene matches: 6. Germline assignment: CDR1 MNHEY and CDR2 SVGAGI. CDR3 length: 16 residues. CDR3 in DNA: TGTGCCAGCAGTTACAACCGGGACAGGGGGCATTATGGCTACACCTTC. Translated: CASSYNRDRGHYGYTF.